Below, 3 T cell receptor beta chains from the same sample are listed, as sequenced in a study of CD4 T cells in relation to SARS-CoV-2 and coronaviruses. Clones were read by immunoSEQ multiplex PCR, and TCRdb kept only the in-frame ones, dropping some. This table holds some 32,000 clones, roughly four fifths found once. No antigen has been identified for these receptors. The sequenced sample was memory CD4+ T cells from PBMCs, cultured in vitro. The receptor source for this set is an adult with COVID-19.

V is TRBV7-6 and J is TRBJ1-6, with TRBD1 identical over 7 bases. Losses at the gene ends were 4 bases for V and 8 bases for J; bases not matched to a gene: 8. Germline CDR1 and CDR2: SGHVS and FNYEAQ. The CDR3 has 15 amino acids. The CDR3 bases are TGTGCCAGCAGCTCCGGACAGGAGTACGATTCACCCCTCCACTTT. Protein: CASSSGQEYDSPLHF.

This clone appeared once. The rearrangement joins TRBV6-7 to TRBJ2-7; TRBD2 matches 10 bases. TRBV6-7 is an ORF, with its function uncertain. After removal of 2 bases from V and 7 bases from J, the junction contained 11 bases not matched to a gene. The CDR3 has 16 amino acids. CDR3: CASSYNGLADLWEQYF. CDR3 nucleotides: TGTGCCAGCAGTTACAACGGACTAGCGGATCTTTGGGAGCAGTACTTC.

The V and J genes are TRBV7-2 and TRBJ2-1; D is perhaps TRBD1 or TRBD2 (5 bases each). Trimming removed 5 bases at V and 6 bases at J, with 17 bases between. The germline V gene encodes CDR1 SGHTA and CDR2 FQGNSA. The CDR3 length is 15 residues. The DNA for the CDR3 is TGTGCCAGCAGCCTCGGGACCGCAGGCCTCAATGAGCAGTTCTTC. Translation gives CASSLGTAGLNEQFF.